The 28 T cell receptor beta chains in this list originate from one sample, sequenced in a study of technical replicates of blood from a handful of donors. Measured with immunoSEQ multiplex PCR; TCRdb has only the in-frame clones, and not every one. The sample has tens of thousands of clones; about 95% are singletons. The specimen sequenced was T cells isolated from PBMCs. The receptors shown here come from a human donor in good health.

The rearrangement uses TRBV6-5 and TRBJ2-3; D is possibly TRBD1 (5 bases). Deletions cut 0 bases from V and 6 bases from J, with 13 bases between. Per germline, CDR1 MNHEY and CDR2 SVGAGI. CDR3 size: 15 residues. In nucleotides, the CDR3 is TGTGCCAGCAGTTACTCATCTCTAAAGGGGGATACGCAGTATTTT. Its translation is CASSYSSLKGDTQYF.

The chain has TRBV7-9 and TRBJ2-7; TRBD2 agrees at 7 bases. The germline gives CDR1 SEHNR, CDR2 FQNEAQ (reference sequence). The CDR3 sequence is 16 residues long. V lost 0 bases and J lost 0; bases outside the gene matches: 5. CDR3: CASSLARGGTSYEQYF. The CDR3 coding sequence is TGTGCCAGCAGCTTAGCGCGCGGGGGAACCTCCTACGAGCAGTACTTC.

V gene TRBV7-9 combines with J gene TRBJ2-7, with TRBD1 identical over 8 bases. J lost 3 bases, V lost 5 bases, and 6 bases had no gene match. CDR3 length equals 14 residues. CDR1 and CDR2 from the germline V gene are SEHNR and FQNEAQ (reference sequence). The DNA for the CDR3 is TGTGCCAGCAGCCCTCGGACAGGGATCTACGAGCAGTACTTC. Protein: CASSPRTGIYEQYF.

The chain uses TRBV18 and TRBJ2-1; 10 nucleotides agree with TRBD2. The CDR3 totals 16 residues. Germline values: CDR1 KGHSH, CDR2 LQKENI. The V gene end was trimmed by 6 bases and the J gene end by 5 bases; junction bases not matched to a gene: 10. CDR3 residues: CASSPSLAGVNNEQFF. The CDR3 DNA reads TGTGCCAGCTCGCCTAGTCTAGCGGGAGTGAACAATGAGCAGTTCTTC.

This CDR3 reads CASSFNSNTEAFF. In nucleotides, the CDR3 is TGTGCCAGCAGTTTTAACAGTAACACTGAAGCTTTCTTT. The genes are TRBV27 and TRBJ1-1, with no clear D. The CDR3 loop spans 13 amino acids. Germline CDR1 reads MNHEY; CDR2 reads SMNVEV (reference sequence). The V end was cut by 3 bases, the J end by 2 bases, with 7 bases between.

This chain uses TRBV28 with TRBJ2-7, with a tentative D call TRBD1 (6 bases). The length of the CDR3 is 15 residues. Germline V gene sequence: CDR1 MDHEN, CDR2 SYDVKM. The germline V and J ends were trimmed by 2 bases and 0 bases, with 11 bases remaining between them. This CDR3 is CASSLREQGSYEQYF. The CDR3 region has the DNA TGTGCCAGCAGTTTAAGGGAACAGGGCTCCTACGAGCAGTACTTC.

The V call is TRBV6-5, the J call TRBJ1-1; TRBD1 agrees at 8 bases. Germline loops: CDR1 MNHEY, CDR2 SVGAGI. The CDR3 spans 12 residues. J was trimmed by 11 bases and V by 4 bases; bases with no gene match: 6. The chain's CDR3 is CASSSGTGAAFF. Here the CDR3 DNA reads TGTGCCAGCAGTTCAGGGACAGGCGCCGCTTTCTTT.

DNA of the CDR3: TGTGCCAGCCGAGACAGGGGGAATTCACCCCTCCACTTT. Its protein product is CASRDRGNSPLHF. This chain connects TRBV19 to TRBJ1-6, with TRBD1 identical over 9 bases. The ends lost 9 bases at V and 7 bases at J; junction bases unmatched: 4. CDR1 is LNHDA, CDR2 SQIVND, per germline (reference sequence). There are 13 residues in the CDR3.

The chain couples TRBV7-8 to TRBJ2-3; D may be TRBD2 (6 bases). V was trimmed by 5 bases and J by 6 bases, leaving 12 bases between them. The CDR3 covers 13 residues. The germline V gene has CDR1 SGHVS and CDR2 FQNEAQ. The CDR3 DNA reads TGTGCCAGCAGCACTTTCCGGGAGGATACGCAGTATTTT. This encodes CASSTFREDTQYF.

The chain joins TRBV10-3 to TRBJ2-7; the D gene is possibly TRBD1 (6 bases). Germline CDR1 is ENHRY and CDR2 is SYGVKD. V lost 3 bases, J lost 5 bases, and 14 bases lay in between. This CDR3 region has 14 residues. This CDR3 reads CAISESTDRNEQYF. CDR3 bases: TGTGCCATCAGTGAATCAACCGACAGGAACGAGCAGTACTTC.

The chain recombines TRBV18 with TRBJ2-7; no definite D call. With 4 bases removed from V and 1 base from J, the gap between germline ends came to 2 bases. The germline V gene has CDR1 KGHSH and CDR2 LQKENI. The CDR3 extends over 11 amino acids. The CDR3 sequence: CASSLSYEQYF. CDR3 DNA sequence: TGTGCCAGCTCACTATCCTACGAGCAGTACTTC.

A single count supports this clone. V gene TRBV5-4 combines with J gene TRBJ1-2; 9 positions agree with TRBD1. The trim removed 3 bases at V and 6 bases at J, leaving 6 bases unmatched. CDR1 is SGHNT, CDR2 YYREEE, per germline (reference sequence). The CDR3 extends over 14 amino acids. CDR3 residues: CASSSWTGVDGYTF. CDR3 sequence (DNA): TGTGCCAGCAGCTCATGGACAGGGGTGGATGGCTACACCTTC.

J is TRBJ1-5 and V is TRBV21-1; the table's D call TRBD1 went unverified against the DNA. TRBV21-1 is described as a pseudogene. The length of the CDR3 is 17 residues. The CDR3 loop is CASSIWSRDRLVQPQHF. The CDR3 DNA reads as TGTGCCAGCAGCATCTGGAGCCGGGACAGGTTAGTACAGCCCCAGCATTTT.

The chain carries TRBV29-1 and TRBJ1-1; D not resolved. The CDR3 runs 13 residues. V lost 4 bases and J lost 0, with 9 bases in between. Germline CDR1 reads SQVTM; CDR2 reads ANQGSEA. CDR3 nucleotide sequence: TGCAGCGTTGCTGGCAGATTGAACACTGAAGCTTTCTTT. Translation gives CSVAGRLNTEAFF.

This chain links TRBV27 with TRBJ1-2; a weak D match, TRBD1 (5 bases). Trimming shortened V by 7 bases and J by 0 bases, and 15 bases separated the two germline ends. The CDR3 consists of 15 residues. CDR1 MNHEY and CDR2 SMNVEV come from the germline V gene (reference sequence). CDR3 sequence (DNA): TGTGCCAGCAAACAGTCAGGGATCTCTAACTATGGCTACACCTTC. Residues: CASKQSGISNYGYTF.

The rearrangement joins TRBV5-6 to TRBJ1-6; D is uncertain. Trimming took 0 bases from V and 7 from J, leaving 11 bases between them. The CDR3 spans 15 residues. Germline V gives CDR1 SGHDT, CDR2 YYEEEE. The CDR3 loop is CASSLASQRNSPLHF. CDR3 nucleotide sequence: TGTGCCAGCAGCTTGGCCTCCCAACGGAATTCACCCCTCCACTTT.

The genes are TRBV6-1 and TRBJ1-1; TRBD1 is a possible D gene (6 bases). CDR3 length: 15 residues. CDR1 MNHNS and CDR2 SASEGT come from the germline V gene. V was trimmed by 3 bases and J by 1 base, leaving 12 bases between them. The CDR3 spells CASSDPGQPNTEAFF. For the CDR3, the DNA is TGTGCCAGCAGTGATCCAGGACAGCCGAACACTGAAGCTTTCTTT.

The V and J genes are TRBV18 and TRBJ1-2; 8 nucleotides line up with TRBD1. CDR3 length: 15 residues. CDR1 is KGHSH, CDR2 LQKENI, per germline. With V trimmed by 1 base and J by 5 bases, 6 bases remained unmatched. CDR3 sequence (DNA): TGTGCCAGCTCACCACTCGGACAGGGTGCTTATGGCTACACCTTC. Translated: CASSPLGQGAYGYTF.

The V and J genes are TRBV4-1 and TRBJ1-1, with D hard to call. The germline CDR1 and CDR2 sequences are MGHRA and YSYEKL. The ends were cut back, 4 bases at V and 4 bases at J, with 10 bases in the middle. The CDR3 consists of 13 residues. CDR3 residues: CASSPGRGTEAFF. The CDR3 nucleotides are TGCGCCAGCAGCCCGGGCCGGGGCACTGAAGCTTTCTTT.

The chain recombines TRBV28 with TRBJ2-3; the match to TRBD2 covers 11 bases. With V trimmed by 6 bases and J by 0 bases, 8 bases remained unmatched. From germline, CDR1 is MDHEN and CDR2 SYDVKM. The CDR3 loop spans 17 amino acids. CDR3 DNA: TGTGCCAGCAGAATGGGACTAGCGGCTACTAGCACAGATACGCAGTATTTT. Protein sequence: CASRMGLAATSTDTQYF.

The V call is TRBV7-3, the J call TRBJ2-1; 11 bases are shared with TRBD2. Trimming cost V 4 bases and J 10 bases; bases outside gene matches: 6. Germline CDR1 and CDR2: SGHTA and FQGTGA. CDR3 length: 14 residues. The CDR3, as DNA: TGTGCCAGCAGCTACGGGCTAGCGGGGGGCGAGCAGTTCTTC. Protein product: CASSYGLAGGEQFF.

The chain combines TRBV27 with TRBJ2-1, with TRBD1 matching 9 bases. Germline-derived CDR1 and CDR2 are MNHEY and SMNVEV (reference sequence). The CDR3 length is 15 residues. Unmatched junction bases numbered 2, after V lost 5 bases and J lost 0 bases. Here the CDR3 DNA reads TGTGCCAGCAGTCTGACAGGGGGCTCCTACAATGAGCAGTTCTTC. This sequence encodes CASSLTGGSYNEQFF.

The chain combines TRBV4-1 with TRBJ2-7; D gene unclear. CDR1 MGHRA and CDR2 YSYEKL come from the germline V gene. V gave up 4 bases and J gave up 2 bases, with 15 bases separating them. The CDR3 spans 15 residues. CDR3 coding DNA: TGCGCCAGCAGCCCGTCAGTTCTTCAAACCTACGAGCAGTACTTC. Protein sequence: CASSPSVLQTYEQYF.

The gene calls are TRBV5-4 and TRBJ1-1; D possibly corresponds to TRBD1 (5 bases). CDR3 length: 14 residues. Looked up from germline, CDR1 is SGHNT and CDR2 is YYREEE (reference sequence). Trimming stripped 2 bases from V and 5 bases from J, with 13 bases between. CDR3 amino acids: CASSLGRERTEAFF. CDR3 in DNA: TGTGCCAGCAGCTTAGGCAGGGAACGGACTGAAGCTTTCTTT.

In DNA, the CDR3 is TGTGCCAGCAGTGAACAGGTGATATATGGCTACACCTTC. Its translation is CASSEQVIYGYTF. This sequence joins TRBV2 and TRBJ1-2; D gene uncertain. Trimming pared 2 bases from V and 5 bases from J, leaving 9 bases between. Germline V gene sequence: CDR1 SNHLY, CDR2 FYNNEI. The CDR3 is made up of 13 amino acids.

The chain is built from TRBV7-9 and TRBJ2-3; D is ambiguous. V shed 3 bases and J shed 2 bases, with 9 bases lying between them. The germline V gene encodes CDR1 SEHNR and CDR2 FQNEAQ (reference sequence). The CDR3 is made up of 14 amino acids. CDR3 nucleotide sequence: TGTGCCAGCAGCTTTGGCGGTGCCACAGATACGCAGTATTTT. Translating it yields CASSFGGATDTQYF.

V gene TRBV9 combines with J gene TRBJ2-1, with no clear D. CDR1 is SGDLS and CDR2 is YYNGEE in the germline V gene. This CDR3 has 15 residues. Trimming took 0 bases from V and 5 from J, leaving 12 bases between them. This CDR3 reads CASSVDPSSDNEQFF. In DNA form, the CDR3 reads TGTGCCAGCAGCGTAGATCCATCTTCAGACAATGAGCAGTTCTTC.

A single count supports this clone. V gene TRBV19 combines with J gene TRBJ1-2; 7 bases map to TRBD1. CDR1 and CDR2 from the germline V gene are LNHDA and SQIVND (reference sequence). The CDR3 runs to 15 residues. V dropped 1 base and J dropped 4; count of bases not matched to a gene: 6. The CDR3 DNA is TGTGCCAGTAGTATAGTATCGCAGGGGGGCTATGGCTACACCTTC. Its protein product is CASSIVSQGGYGYTF. The whole variable domain, filled in from reference TRBV19 and TRBJ1-2, reads DGGITQSPKYLFRKEGQNVTLSCEQNLNHDAMYWYRQDPGQGLRLIYYSQIVNDFQKGDIAEGYSVSREKKESFPLTVTSAQKNPTAFYLCASSIVSQGGYGYTFGSGTRLTVV.